These 19 T cell receptor beta chains share one sample of origin, sequenced in a study of cytomegalovirus exposure and HLA in healthy donors. The data were produced by immunoSEQ multiplex PCR, yet TCRdb's version contains in-frame clones alone and is incomplete. The sample records about 360,000 clones, roughly 85% being singletons. Sequences were obtained from PBMCs. These receptors came from a woman aged 18-30 years in good health and CMV-seronegative.

The CDR3 coding sequence is TGTGCCAGCAGCCCCCCGGGTCCTAACACTGAAGCTTTCTTT. Its protein product is CASSPPGPNTEAFF. This chain links TRBV5-4 with TRBJ1-1, with D unclear. The germline V and J ends were trimmed by 4 bases and 2 bases, with 12 bases remaining between them. Germline CDR1 and CDR2: SGHNT and YYREEE (reference sequence). This CDR3 has 14 amino acids.

This chain connects TRBV27 to TRBJ2-7; D call uncertain. Trimming took off 0 bases at V and 3 bases at J, with 9 bases between the two ends. CDR3 length equals 14 residues. Germline V lookup: CDR1 MNHEY, CDR2 SMNVEV (reference sequence). The CDR3 DNA is TGTGCCAGCAGTTTATCCCCCCCACACTACGAGCAGTACTTC. The encoded protein is CASSLSPPHYEQYF.

The rearrangement links TRBV6-5 to TRBJ1-5; 8 bases agree with TRBD1. The V gene's germline CDR1 is MNHEY and CDR2 SVGAGI. The V and J ends lost 6 bases and 4 bases, in that order; junction bases with no gene match: 5. This CDR3 spans 14 amino acids. The CDR3 loop is CASSRTGLNQPQHF. In DNA, the CDR3 is TGTGCCAGCAGCCGGACAGGGCTAAATCAGCCCCAGCATTTT.

V gene TRBV30 combines with J gene TRBJ2-3, with TRBD2 as a possible D gene (6 bases). The V and J ends lost 2 bases and 6 bases respectively, with 21 bases between them. There are 16 residues in the CDR3. Germline CDR1 is GTSNPN and CDR2 is SVGIG (reference sequence). CDR3: CAWSTGGVRETDTQYF. In DNA form, the CDR3 reads TGTGCCTGGAGTACCGGGGGAGTCCGGGAGACGGATACGCAGTATTTT.

V usage is TRBV4-1 and J usage is TRBJ2-1; 10 bases match TRBD1. Trimming at V came to 1 base and at J to 0 bases, leaving 12 bases not matched to a gene. The CDR3 is 20 amino acids. CDR1 and CDR2 (germline): MGHRA, YSYEKL. The CDR3 is CASSQVGTGDSLGSYNEQFF. The CDR3 nucleotides read TGCGCCAGCAGCCAAGTCGGGACAGGGGATTCCCTAGGCTCCTACAATGAGCAGTTCTTC.

This sequence joins TRBV4-1 and TRBJ2-2; TRBD2 aligns across 7 bases. There are 14 residues in the CDR3. Trimming removed 3 bases from V and 4 bases from J; junction bases left unmatched: 2. Germline CDR1 MGHRA, CDR2 YSYEKL. Here the CDR3 DNA reads TGCGCCAGCAGCCAGGGGGGGATCACCGGGGAGCTGTTTTTT. This codes for CASSQGGITGELFF.

The chain joins TRBV18 to TRBJ2-1, with D perhaps TRBD2 (5 bases). The CDR3 covers 16 residues. V dropped 3 bases and J dropped 5 bases, with 17 bases sitting between them. CDR1 is KGHSH, CDR2 LQKENI, per germline. DNA of the CDR3: TGTGCCAGCTCACCGCAGGCGGGTCGCACCAACAATGAGCAGTTCTTC. It translates to CASSPQAGRTNNEQFF.

V is TRBV7-6 and J is TRBJ1-6; D uncertain. The V end was cut by 5 bases, the J end by 9 bases, with 17 bases between. The CDR3 is 15 amino acids. Germline V gene data show CDR1 as SGHVS and CDR2 as FNYEAQ. The CDR3 sequence: CASSPSAGLGSPLHF. CDR3 nucleotides: TGTGCCAGCAGCCCTAGCGCCGGGTTGGGTTCACCCCTCCACTTT.

The rearrangement links TRBV10-2 to TRBJ2-5; 8 positions agree with TRBD2. The CDR3 covers 14 residues. Germline V lookup: CDR1 WSHSY, CDR2 SAAADI. V shed 6 bases and J 6 bases; nucleotides not matched to a gene: 9. The DNA of the CDR3 is TGCGCCAGCAGGGTACCGGGACTAGAGAAGACCCAGTACTTC. Amino acids: CASRVPGLEKTQYF.

This chain joins TRBV2 and TRBJ2-5, with D perhaps TRBD2 (6 bases). Germline V gene sequence: CDR1 SNHLY, CDR2 FYNNEI. This CDR3 spans 12 amino acids. DNA for the CDR3: TGTGCGAGCGGGCCAGTATTAAGGACCCAGTACTTC. Amino acids: CASGPVLRTQYF.

V gene TRBV2 combines with J gene TRBJ1-1; D possibly corresponds to TRBD1 (6 bases). The V and J ends lost 3 bases and 3 bases respectively, with 20 bases between them. Per the germline V gene, CDR1 is SNHLY and CDR2 is FYNNEI. CDR3 length: 17 residues. CDR3 sequence: CASSEGPQGKGDTEAFF. CDR3 bases: TGTGCCAGCAGTGAGGGTCCGCAGGGGAAAGGAGACACTGAAGCTTTCTTT.

This chain connects TRBV28 to TRBJ1-2, with D unresolved. The germline V gene has CDR1 MDHEN and CDR2 SYDVKM. V was clipped by 3 bases and J by 3 bases, with 11 bases between them. The length of the CDR3 is 14 residues. CDR3: CASSFFPHYYGYTF. The CDR3 bases are TGTGCCAGCAGTTTTTTCCCCCATTACTATGGCTACACCTTC.

This clone came up once. V usage is TRBV7-9 and J usage is TRBJ2-7; the D gene is possibly TRBD2 (6 bases). V was clipped by 7 bases and J by 7 bases, with 14 bases between them. The germline V gene encodes CDR1 SEHNR and CDR2 FQNEAQ (reference sequence). This CDR3 region has 12 residues. DNA of the CDR3: TGTGCCAGCAATAGGATGGGGGGAGAGCAGTACTTC. Its translation is CASNRMGGEQYF.

The gene calls are TRBV5-6 and TRBJ2-5, with 9 bases identical to TRBD1. V was pared by 2 bases and J by 3 bases, with 11 bases of the junction left unmatched. The CDR3 has 17 amino acids. In germline, CDR1 is SGHDT, CDR2 YYEEEE. CDR3 bases: TGTGCCAGCAGCTTACTAAGAAGAAGGACAGGGGAAGAGACCCAGTACTTC. It encodes CASSLLRRRTGEETQYF.

CDR3 bases: TGTGCCAGCAGCTTAACCGGGAGGGCTTATGAGCAGTTCTTC. Translation gives CASSLTGRAYEQFF. The gene calls are TRBV7-2 and TRBJ2-1; 8 positions agree with TRBD2. The CDR3 sequence is 14 residues long. The V and J ends lost 2 bases and 8 bases, in that order; junction bases with no gene match: 5. Germline V gives CDR1 SGHTA, CDR2 FQGNSA.

This chain connects TRBV18 to TRBJ1-1; tentatively, D is TRBD1 (6 bases). The germline CDR1 and CDR2 sequences are KGHSH and LQKENI. The CDR3 has 16 amino acids. The V end was cut by 1 base, the J end by 3 bases, with 15 bases between. CDR3 nucleotide sequence: TGTGCCAGCTCACCACGGGGGGGCGCCGGGGACACTGAAGCTTTCTTT. This sequence encodes CASSPRGGAGDTEAFF.

This chain joins TRBV7-9 and TRBJ1-5; possible D gene TRBD1, 5 bases. The V gene lost 4 bases and the J gene lost 9 bases, with 16 bases spanning the gap. The germline CDR1 and CDR2 sequences are SEHNR and FQNEAQ (reference sequence). The CDR3 loop spans 14 amino acids. CDR3 nucleotides: TGTGCCAGCAGCTCTAGGACGGGGGATGGGCCCCAGCATTTT. Amino acids: CASSSRTGDGPQHF.

The CDR3 sequence: CASSSLGRWGEQFF. CDR3 sequence (DNA): TGTGCCAGCAGTTCTCTCGGGAGATGGGGTGAGCAGTTCTTC. V gene TRBV27 combines with J gene TRBJ2-1, with D tentatively TRBD2 (6 bases). The germline V and J ends were trimmed by 4 bases and 9 bases, with 16 bases remaining between them. This CDR3 spans 14 amino acids. CDR1 and CDR2 from the germline V gene are MNHEY and SMNVEV (reference sequence).

V usage is TRBV2 and J usage is TRBJ2-3; maybe TRBD2 (7 bases). The CDR3 totals 17 residues. The V gene's germline CDR1 is SNHLY and CDR2 FYNNEI. The germline V and J ends were trimmed by 6 bases and 1 base, with 20 bases remaining between them. CDR3: CASRDIGGGFGTDTQYF. The CDR3 nucleotides are TGTGCCAGCAGGGACATTGGGGGGGGCTTTGGCACAGATACGCAGTATTTT.